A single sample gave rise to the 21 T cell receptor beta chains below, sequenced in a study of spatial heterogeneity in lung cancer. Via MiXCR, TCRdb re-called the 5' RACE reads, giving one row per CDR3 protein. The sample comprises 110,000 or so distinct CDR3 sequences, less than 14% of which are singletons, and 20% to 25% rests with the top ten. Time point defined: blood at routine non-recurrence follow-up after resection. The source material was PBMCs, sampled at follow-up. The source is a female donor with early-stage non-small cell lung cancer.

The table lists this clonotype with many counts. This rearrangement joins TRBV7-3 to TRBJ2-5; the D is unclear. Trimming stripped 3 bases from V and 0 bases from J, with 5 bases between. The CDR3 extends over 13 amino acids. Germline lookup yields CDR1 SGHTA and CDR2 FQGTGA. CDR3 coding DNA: TGTGCCAGCAGCTTTTCCTACCAAGAGACCCAGTACTTC. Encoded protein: CASSFSYQETQYF.

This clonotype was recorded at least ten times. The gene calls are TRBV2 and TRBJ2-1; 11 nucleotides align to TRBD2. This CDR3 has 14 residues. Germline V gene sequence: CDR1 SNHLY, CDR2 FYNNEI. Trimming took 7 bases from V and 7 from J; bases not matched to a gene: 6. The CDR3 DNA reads TGTGCCAGCAAAACTAGCGGGAGTAGTAATGAGCAGTTCTTC. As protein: CASKTSGSSNEQFF.

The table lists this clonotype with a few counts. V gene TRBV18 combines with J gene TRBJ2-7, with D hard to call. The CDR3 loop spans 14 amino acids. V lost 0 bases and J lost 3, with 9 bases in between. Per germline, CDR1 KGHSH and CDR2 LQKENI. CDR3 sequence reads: CASSPPASSYEQYF. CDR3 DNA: TGTGCCAGCTCACCACCGGCTAGTAGCTACGAGCAGTACTTC. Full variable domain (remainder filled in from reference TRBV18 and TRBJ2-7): NAGVMQNPRHLVRRRGQEARLRCSPMKGHSHVYWYRQLPEEGLKFMVYLQKENIIDESGMPKERFSAEFPKEGPSILRIQQVVRGDSAAYFCASSPPASSYEQYFGPGTRLTVT.

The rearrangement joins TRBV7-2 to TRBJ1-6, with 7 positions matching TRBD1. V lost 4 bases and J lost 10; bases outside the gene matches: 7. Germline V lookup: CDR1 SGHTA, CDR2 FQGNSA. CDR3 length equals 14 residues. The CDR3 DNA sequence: TGTGCCAGCAGCTCACAGGGGTCGGGGTCACCCCTCCACTTT. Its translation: CASSSQGSGSPLHF.

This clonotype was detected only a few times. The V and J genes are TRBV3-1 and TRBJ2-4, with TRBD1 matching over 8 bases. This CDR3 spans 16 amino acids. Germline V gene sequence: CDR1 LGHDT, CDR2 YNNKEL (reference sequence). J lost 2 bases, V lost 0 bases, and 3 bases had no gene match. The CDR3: CASSQEDRVPKNIQYF. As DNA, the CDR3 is TGTGCCAGCAGCCAAGAGGACAGGGTCCCCAAAAACATTCAGTACTTC.

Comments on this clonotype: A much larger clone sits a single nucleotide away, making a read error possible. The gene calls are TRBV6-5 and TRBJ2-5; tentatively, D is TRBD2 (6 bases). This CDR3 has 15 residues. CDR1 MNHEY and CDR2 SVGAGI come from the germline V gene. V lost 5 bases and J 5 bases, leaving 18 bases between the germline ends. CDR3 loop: CASSPTSRSTETQYF. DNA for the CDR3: TGTGCCAGCAGTCCTACTAGCAGGAGTACGGAGACCCAGTACTTC.

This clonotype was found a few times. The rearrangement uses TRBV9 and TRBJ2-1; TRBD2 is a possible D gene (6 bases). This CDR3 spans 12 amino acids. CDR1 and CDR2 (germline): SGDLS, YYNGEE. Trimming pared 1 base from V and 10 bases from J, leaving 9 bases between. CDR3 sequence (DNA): TGTGCCAGCAGCGTAACTAGCAGGGAGCAGTTCTTC. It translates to CASSVTSREQFF.

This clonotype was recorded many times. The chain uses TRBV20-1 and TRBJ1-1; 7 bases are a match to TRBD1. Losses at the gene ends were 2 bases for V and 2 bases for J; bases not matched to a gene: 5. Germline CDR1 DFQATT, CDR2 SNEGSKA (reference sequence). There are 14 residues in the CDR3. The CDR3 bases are TGCAGTGCTAGACCACCAGGGGGAAACACTGAAGCTTTCTTT. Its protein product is CSARPPGGNTEAFF.

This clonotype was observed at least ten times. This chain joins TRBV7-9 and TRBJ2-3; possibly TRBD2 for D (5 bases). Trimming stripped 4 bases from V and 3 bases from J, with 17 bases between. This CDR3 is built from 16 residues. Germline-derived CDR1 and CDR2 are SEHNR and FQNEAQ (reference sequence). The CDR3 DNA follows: TGTGCCAGCAGCTCACCCCCGGGAAGAGGTACAGATACGCAGTATTTT. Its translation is CASSSPPGRGTDTQYF. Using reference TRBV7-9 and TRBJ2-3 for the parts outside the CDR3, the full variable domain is DTGVSQNPRHKITKRGQNVTFRCDPISEHNRLYWYRQTLGQGPEFLTYFQNEAQLEKSRLLSDRFSAERPKGSFSTLEIQRTEQGDSAMYLCASSSPPGRGTDTQYFGPGTRLTVL.

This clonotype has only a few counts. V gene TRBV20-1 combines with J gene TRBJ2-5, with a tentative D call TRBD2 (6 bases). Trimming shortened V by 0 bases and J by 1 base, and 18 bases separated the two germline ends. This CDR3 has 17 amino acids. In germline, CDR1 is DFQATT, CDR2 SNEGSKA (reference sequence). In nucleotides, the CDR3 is TGCAGTGCTAGAGATTATTTAGGACGGGGAGGCCAAGAGACCCAGTACTTC. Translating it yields CSARDYLGRGGQETQYF.

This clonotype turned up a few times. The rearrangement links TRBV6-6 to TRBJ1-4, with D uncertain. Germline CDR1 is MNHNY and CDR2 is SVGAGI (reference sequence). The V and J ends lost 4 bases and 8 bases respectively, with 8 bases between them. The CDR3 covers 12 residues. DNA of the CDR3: TGTGCCAGCAGTTTCACCACAGAAAAACTGTTTTTT. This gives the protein CASSFTTEKLFF.

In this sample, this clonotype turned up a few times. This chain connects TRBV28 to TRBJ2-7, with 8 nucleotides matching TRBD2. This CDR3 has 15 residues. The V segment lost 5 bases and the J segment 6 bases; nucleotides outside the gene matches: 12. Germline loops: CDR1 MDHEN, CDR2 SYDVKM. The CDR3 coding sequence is TGTGCCAGCAGTCCCATATCTTTCACTAGCGGCGAGCAGTACTTC. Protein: CASSPISFTSGEQYF. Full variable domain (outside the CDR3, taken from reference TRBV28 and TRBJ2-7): DVKVTQSSRYLVKRTGEKVFLECVQDMDHENMFWYRQDPGLGLRLIYFSYDVKMKEKGDIPEGYSVSREKKERFSLILESASTNQTSMYLCASSPISFTSGEQYFGPGTRLTVT.

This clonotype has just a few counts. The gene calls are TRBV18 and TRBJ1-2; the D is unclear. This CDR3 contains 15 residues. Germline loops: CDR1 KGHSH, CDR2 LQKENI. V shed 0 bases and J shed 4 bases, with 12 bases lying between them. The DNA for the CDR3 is TGTGCCAGCTCACCACCGGTTCCACAGTCCTATGGCTACACCTTC. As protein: CASSPPVPQSYGYTF.

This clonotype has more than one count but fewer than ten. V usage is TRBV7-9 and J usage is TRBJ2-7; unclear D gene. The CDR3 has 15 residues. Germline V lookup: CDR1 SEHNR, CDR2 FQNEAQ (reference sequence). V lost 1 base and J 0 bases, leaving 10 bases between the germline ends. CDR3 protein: CASSLVGTTSYEQYF. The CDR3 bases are TGTGCCAGCAGCTTAGTGGGCACAACCTCCTACGAGCAGTACTTC. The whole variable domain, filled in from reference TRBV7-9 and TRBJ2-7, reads DTGVSQNPRHKITKRGQNVTFRCDPISEHNRLYWYRQTLGQGPEFLTYFQNEAQLEKSRLLSDRFSAERPKGSFSTLEIQRTEQGDSAMYLCASSLVGTTSYEQYFGPGTRLTVT.

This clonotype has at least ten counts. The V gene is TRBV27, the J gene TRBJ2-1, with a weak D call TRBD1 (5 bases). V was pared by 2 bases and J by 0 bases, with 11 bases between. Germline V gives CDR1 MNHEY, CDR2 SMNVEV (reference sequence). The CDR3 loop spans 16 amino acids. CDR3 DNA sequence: TGTGCCAGCAGTTTAGGACATCGAAGCTCCTACAATGAGCAGTTCTTC. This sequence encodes CASSLGHRSSYNEQFF.

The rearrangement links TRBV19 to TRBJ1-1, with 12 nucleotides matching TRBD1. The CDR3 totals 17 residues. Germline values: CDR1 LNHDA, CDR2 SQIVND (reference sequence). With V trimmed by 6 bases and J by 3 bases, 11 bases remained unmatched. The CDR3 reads CASRPRDRGLVYTEAFF. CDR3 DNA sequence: TGTGCCAGTAGGCCTAGGGACAGGGGGCTTGTATACACTGAAGCTTTCTTT. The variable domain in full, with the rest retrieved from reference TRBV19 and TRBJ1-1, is DGGITQSPKYLFRKEGQNVTLSCEQNLNHDAMYWYRQDPGQGLRLIYYSQIVNDFQKGDIAEGYSVSREKKESFPLTVTSAQKNPTAFYLCASRPRDRGLVYTEAFFGQGTRLTVV.

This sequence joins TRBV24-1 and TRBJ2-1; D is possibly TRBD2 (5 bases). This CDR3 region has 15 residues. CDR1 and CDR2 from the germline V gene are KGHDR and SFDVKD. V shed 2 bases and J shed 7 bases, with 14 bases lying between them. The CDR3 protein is CATSDSRGRRNEQFF. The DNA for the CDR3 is TGTGCCACCAGTGATTCCCGCGGGCGGAGGAATGAGCAGTTCTTC.

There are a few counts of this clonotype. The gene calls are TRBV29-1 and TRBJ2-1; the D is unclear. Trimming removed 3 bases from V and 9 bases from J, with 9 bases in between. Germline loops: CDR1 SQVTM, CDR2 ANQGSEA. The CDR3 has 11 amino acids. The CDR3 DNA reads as TGCAGCGTTGACCGTGCGGCTGAGCAGTTCTTC. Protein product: CSVDRAAEQFF.

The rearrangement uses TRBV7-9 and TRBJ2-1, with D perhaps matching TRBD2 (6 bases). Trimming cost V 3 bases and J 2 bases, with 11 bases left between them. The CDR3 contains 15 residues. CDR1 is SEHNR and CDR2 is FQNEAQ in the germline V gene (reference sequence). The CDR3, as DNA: TGTGCCAGCAGCTTCGGCGGGGCACCCTACAATGAGCAGTTCTTC. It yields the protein CASSFGGAPYNEQFF.

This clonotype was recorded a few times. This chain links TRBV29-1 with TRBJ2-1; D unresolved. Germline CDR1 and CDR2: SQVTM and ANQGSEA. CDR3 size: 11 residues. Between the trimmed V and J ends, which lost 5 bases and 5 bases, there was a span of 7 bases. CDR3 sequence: CSVFGDNEQFF. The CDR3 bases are TGCAGCGTTTTTGGGGACAATGAGCAGTTCTTC.

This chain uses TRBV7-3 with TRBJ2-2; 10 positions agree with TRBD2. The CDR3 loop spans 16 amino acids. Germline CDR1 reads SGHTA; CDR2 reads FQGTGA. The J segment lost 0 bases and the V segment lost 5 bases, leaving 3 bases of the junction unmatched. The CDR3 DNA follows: TGTGCCAGCAGCCTCGGGACTAGCGCGAACACCGGGGAGCTGTTTTTT. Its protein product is CASSLGTSANTGELFF.